The 30 T cell receptor beta chains below come from one sample, sequenced in a study of blood T cell repertoires in COVID-19. The table came from immunoSEQ multiplex PCR; TCRdb's copy has only in-frame clones and leaves some out. In the table there are some 180,000 clones, around 78% of which are singletons. Material: peripheral blood. The receptors derive from an elderly woman with active or convalescent COVID-19.

Regarding this clone: One end of the junction fails to match germline, which may point to a read error. This chain joins TRBV2 and TRBJ1-2, with 8 positions matching TRBD1. Germline loops: CDR1 SNHLY, CDR2 FYNNEI. This CDR3 is 15 amino acids long. CDR3 residues: CASREATGGGYGYTF. For the CDR3, the DNA is TGTGCCAGCAGAGAAGCAACAGGGGGAGGCTATGGCTACACCTTC.

The V and J genes are TRBV9 and TRBJ1-2; D might be TRBD1 (5 bases). CDR3 length: 15 residues. V was shortened by 3 bases and J by 3 bases, with 15 bases between the two germline ends. Germline V CDR1 and CDR2: SGDLS, YYNGEE. The CDR3 bases are TGTGCCAGCAGCGCCCGGGCGGAGGGACACTATGGCTACACCTTC. It translates to CASSARAEGHYGYTF. Full variable domain (remainder filled in from reference TRBV9 and TRBJ1-2): DSGVTQTPKHLITATGQRVTLRCSPRSGDLSVYWYQQSLDQGLQFLIQYYNGEERAKGNILERFSAQQFPDLHSELNLSSLELGDSALYFCASSARAEGHYGYTFGSGTRLTVV.

The chain combines TRBV6-5 with TRBJ1-1; no reliable D call. V lost 5 bases and J lost 8, with 15 bases in between. There are 13 residues in the CDR3. Germline V gives CDR1 MNHEY, CDR2 SVGAGI. The CDR3 sequence is CASSRETGLEAFF. The CDR3 nucleotides are TGTGCCAGCAGTCGGGAGACGGGTCTCGAAGCTTTCTTT.

The chain joins TRBV28 to TRBJ1-5; tentative D call: TRBD1 (5 bases). CDR3 size: 15 residues. The germline V gene has CDR1 MDHEN and CDR2 SYDVKM. V was shortened by 5 bases and J by 2 bases, with 13 bases between the two germline ends. Written as DNA, the CDR3 is TGTGCCAGCAGTAGACCAGGGTCGGGCAATCAGCCCCAGCATTTT. The encoded protein is CASSRPGSGNQPQHF. Supplemented by reference TRBV28 and TRBJ1-5, the full variable domain reads DVKVTQSSRYLVKRTGEKVFLECVQDMDHENMFWYRQDPGLGLRLIYFSYDVKMKEKGDIPEGYSVSREKKERFSLILESASTNQTSMYLCASSRPGSGNQPQHFGDGTRLSIL.

The V call is TRBV28, the J call TRBJ1-1; 7 bases are a match to TRBD1. There are 12 residues in the CDR3. V lost 3 bases, J lost 11 bases, and 6 bases stayed unmatched. CDR1 and CDR2 (germline): MDHEN, SYDVKM. Here the CDR3 DNA reads TGTGCCAGCAGTTTTTGGTCCAGGGGGGCTTTCTTT. Translation: CASSFWSRGAFF.

Only one count was recorded for this clone. J is TRBJ1-5 and V is TRBV5-6; D perhaps matches TRBD1 (6 bases). Germline V gives CDR1 SGHDT, CDR2 YYEEEE. The germline V and J ends were trimmed by 1 base and 5 bases, with 10 bases remaining between them. There are 14 residues in the CDR3. This CDR3 is CASSLTGNDQPQHF. CDR3 DNA sequence: TGTGCCAGCAGCTTGACAGGGAACGATCAGCCCCAGCATTTT.

The CDR3 sequence: CASSQDIGGNQPQHF. The DNA of the CDR3 is TGTGCCAGCAGCCAAGATATAGGAGGAAATCAGCCCCAGCATTTT. The genes are TRBV4-2 and TRBJ1-5, with unresolved D. Trimming took 0 bases from V and 4 from J, leaving 10 bases between them. Germline-derived CDR1 and CDR2 are LGHNA and YNFKEQ. The CDR3 totals 15 residues.

This chain connects TRBV27 to TRBJ1-1; maybe TRBD1 (5 bases). Germline CDR1 and CDR2: MNHEY and SMNVEV (reference sequence). V dropped 6 bases and J dropped 1 base, with 18 bases sitting between them. The CDR3 is made up of 16 amino acids. This CDR3 reads CASSNSGRGGNTEAFF. DNA for the CDR3: TGTGCCAGCAGCAACTCCGGGCGGGGCGGGAACACTGAAGCTTTCTTT.

This clone appeared a few times. The V gene is TRBV7-2, the J gene TRBJ2-7; D unclear. This CDR3 contains 14 residues. Germline lookup yields CDR1 SGHTA and CDR2 FQGNSA. V gave up 0 bases and J gave up 2 bases, with 8 bases separating them. The CDR3 sequence is CASSLAGFPYEQYF. The CDR3 DNA is TGTGCCAGCAGCTTAGCCGGGTTCCCCTACGAGCAGTACTTC.

This chain uses TRBV6-1 with TRBJ1-2; D may be TRBD1 (5 bases). CDR1 MNHNS and CDR2 SASEGT come from the germline V gene. The CDR3 covers 14 residues. V lost 1 base and J lost 3, with 9 bases in between. In nucleotides, the CDR3 is TGTGCCAGCAGTGAAGGGGGCGGAGACTATGGCTACACCTTC. This codes for CASSEGGGDYGYTF.

J is TRBJ1-1 and V is TRBV5-6, with 8 nucleotides matching TRBD1. The CDR3 has 16 residues. Germline V gives CDR1 SGHDT, CDR2 YYEEEE. The trim removed 0 bases at V and 0 bases at J, leaving 4 bases unmatched. CDR3 nucleotides: TGTGCCAGCAGCTTGGAGGTGGGACAGGTGAACACTGAAGCTTTCTTT. Translating gives CASSLEVGQVNTEAFF.

The chain employs TRBV28 and TRBJ2-4, with 13 bases lining up with TRBD2. The trim removed 3 bases at V and 9 bases at J, leaving 5 bases unmatched. CDR1 and CDR2 (germline): MDHEN, SYDVKM. The CDR3 is made up of 15 amino acids. The CDR3 loop reads CASSFTSGGAVIQYF. The CDR3 DNA sequence: TGTGCCAGCAGTTTTACTAGCGGGGGGGCCGTCATTCAGTACTTC.

This sequence joins TRBV9 and TRBJ1-2, with D unclear. This CDR3 has 13 residues. Trimming removed 4 bases at V and 4 bases at J, with 11 bases between. Germline V gene sequence: CDR1 SGDLS, CDR2 YYNGEE. CDR3 amino acids: CASSTGEGYGYTF. In DNA form, the CDR3 reads TGTGCCAGCAGCACCGGGGAGGGCTATGGCTACACCTTC.

In this sample, this clone turned up a few times. The chain couples TRBV4-1 to TRBJ2-2, with 15 bases identical to TRBD2. V trimming: 1 base; J trimming: 6 bases; junction bases outside the gene matches: 6. CDR3 length equals 18 residues. CDR1 and CDR2 (germline): MGHRA, YSYEKL. CDR3 amino acids: CASSQVGLAGGFAGELFF. CDR3 nucleotide sequence: TGCGCCAGCAGCCAAGTGGGACTAGCGGGGGGTTTCGCCGGGGAGCTGTTTTTT.

Only one count was recorded for this clone. CDR3 protein: CAGEITYNSPLHF. The CDR3 DNA reads as TGTGCCGGAGAGATAACCTATAATTCACCCCTCCACTTT. The chain is built from TRBV19 and TRBJ1-6; D remains unclear. V was shortened by 11 bases and J by 2 bases, with 10 bases between the two germline ends. Germline V gene lookup returns CDR1 LNHDA and CDR2 SQIVND (reference sequence). CDR3 length: 13 amino acids.

This chain connects TRBV10-3 to TRBJ1-2; 7 nucleotides align to TRBD1. J was trimmed by 3 bases and V by 1 base; bases with no gene match: 2. Germline loops: CDR1 ENHRY, CDR2 SYGVKD. This CDR3 is 14 amino acids long. CDR3 sequence reads: CAISELGTDYGYTF. Written as DNA, the CDR3 is TGTGCCATCAGTGAGTTAGGGACAGACTATGGCTACACCTTC.

V gene TRBV6-6 combines with J gene TRBJ2-1, with TRBD2 identical over 8 bases. V shed 5 bases, J shed 15 bases, and the junction held 9 bases outside the gene matches. This CDR3 contains 12 residues. Germline V CDR1 and CDR2: MNHNY, SVGAGI (reference sequence). The CDR3 bases are TGTGCCAGCAGTCCTGGAAGCGGGGGCCCGTTCTTC. Its protein is CASSPGSGGPFF.

V is TRBV27 and J is TRBJ2-3; the D gene is possibly TRBD2 (7 bases). The CDR3 sequence is 16 residues long. V was pared by 5 bases and J by 1 base, with 16 bases between. Germline V gene lookup returns CDR1 MNHEY and CDR2 SMNVEV (reference sequence). The CDR3 loop is CASSPVAGAGTDTQYF. The CDR3 bases are TGTGCCAGCAGTCCCGTGGCGGGGGCTGGCACAGATACGCAGTATTTT.

This clone was found a few times. CDR3 sequence (DNA): TGTGCCAGCAGTTTATCCGACGACAGCTTCGGTGGCTACACCTTC. Translation gives CASSLSDDSFGGYTF. The V call is TRBV28, the J call TRBJ1-2; possibly TRBD1 for D (5 bases). Germline loops: CDR1 MDHEN, CDR2 SYDVKM. V lost 1 base and J 7 bases, leaving 16 bases between the germline ends. This CDR3 region has 15 residues.

Here the CDR3 reads CATGETGNQETQYF. The CDR3 bases are TGTGCCACGGGAGAGACAGGGAACCAAGAGACCCAGTACTTC. V gene TRBV10-3 combines with J gene TRBJ2-5, with a weak D call TRBD1 (7 bases). CDR1 and CDR2 from the germline V gene are ENHRY and SYGVKD. This CDR3 comprises 14 residues. The V and J ends lost 10 bases and 0 bases respectively, with 15 bases between them.

J is TRBJ2-1 and V is TRBV5-1; 7 nucleotides match TRBD2. V trimming: 4 bases; J trimming: 5 bases; junction bases outside the gene matches: 12. The germline CDR1 and CDR2 sequences are SGHRS and YFSETQ. The CDR3 runs to 16 residues. CDR3 bases: TGCGCCAGCAGCCCCCTTCCAGCGGGGATTGACAATGAGCAGTTCTTC. As protein: CASSPLPAGIDNEQFF.

This chain connects TRBV5-4 to TRBJ2-3; no reliable D call. The germline gives CDR1 SGHNT, CDR2 YYREEE (reference sequence). The V gene lost 6 bases and the J gene lost 2 bases, with 10 bases spanning the gap. The CDR3 is 13 amino acids. CDR3 bases: TGTGCCAGCATGGATCAGGTCACAGATACGCAGTATTTT. Its protein is CASMDQVTDTQYF.

The chain joins TRBV11-1 to TRBJ2-1; TRBD2 aligns across 8 bases. The CDR3 is made up of 13 amino acids. V was clipped by 5 bases and J by 10 bases; unmatched bases: 7. Per the germline V gene, CDR1 is SGHAT and CDR2 is FQDESV (reference sequence). The CDR3 protein is CASSHGLAYEQFF. CDR3 coding DNA: TGTGCCAGCAGCCATGGACTAGCTTACGAGCAGTTCTTC.

Comment on this clone: Other DNA sequences from this sample encode an identical CDR3 as well. This sequence joins TRBV19 and TRBJ1-2; 11 bases map to TRBD1. The ends lost 6 bases at V and 9 bases at J; junction bases unmatched: 12. CDR1 LNHDA and CDR2 SQIVND come from the germline V gene (reference sequence). The CDR3 spans 15 residues. CDR3 coding DNA: TGTGCCAGTAGCATCCCGGACAGGGGGCATATATGCTACACCTTC. Translated: CASSIPDRGHICYTF.

Here the CDR3 DNA reads TGTGCCTGGAGGGACTCCCTGGGAGCCAAAAACATTCAGTACTTC. Its protein is CAWRDSLGAKNIQYF. The genes are TRBV30 and TRBJ2-4; possible D gene TRBD2, 5 bases. Germline CDR1 and CDR2: GTSNPN and SVGIG (reference sequence). V dropped 3 bases and J dropped 0 bases, with 12 bases sitting between them. This CDR3 has 15 amino acids.

V usage is TRBV5-4 and J usage is TRBJ2-3; 7 nucleotides agree with TRBD1. This CDR3 has 15 amino acids. V lost 4 bases and J lost 1; bases outside the gene matches: 6. In germline, CDR1 is SGHNT, CDR2 YYREEE (reference sequence). CDR3 residues: CASSQDRWGTDTQYF. For the CDR3, the DNA is TGTGCCAGCAGCCAGGACAGGTGGGGCACAGATACGCAGTATTTT.

The chain has TRBV5-1 and TRBJ1-5; tentative D call: TRBD1 (5 bases). The length of the CDR3 is 17 residues. The germline V and J ends were trimmed by 2 bases and 0 bases, with 15 bases remaining between them. Germline V gene sequence: CDR1 SGHRS, CDR2 YFSETQ. The CDR3 DNA reads as TGCGCCAGCAGCTTAGGAGGGGTTGATTATAGCAATCAGCCCCAGCATTTT. Translated: CASSLGGVDYSNQPQHF.

This chain connects TRBV28 to TRBJ2-3; possibly TRBD1 for D (6 bases). Germline CDR1 is MDHEN and CDR2 is SYDVKM. The CDR3 runs to 17 residues. Trimming shortened V by 4 bases and J by 5 bases, and 22 bases separated the two germline ends. CDR3: CASSWTPETGVGDTQYF. Here the CDR3 DNA reads TGTGCCAGCAGTTGGACGCCCGAGACAGGTGTTGGAGATACGCAGTATTTT.

The J gene is TRBJ2-4, the V gene TRBV28, with D possibly being TRBD1 (6 bases). Germline V gene data show CDR1 as MDHEN and CDR2 as SYDVKM. V was trimmed by 3 bases and J by 0 bases, leaving 12 bases between them. The CDR3 has 16 residues. The CDR3 bases are TGTGCCAGCAGTTTCGGACAGTTAATAGCCAAAAACATTCAGTACTTC. Residues: CASSFGQLIAKNIQYF.

This chain joins TRBV5-1 and TRBJ1-1; 8 positions match TRBD1. The trim removed 5 bases at V and 1 base at J, leaving 1 base unmatched. CDR1 is SGHRS, CDR2 YFSETQ, per germline. The CDR3 is 13 amino acids. The CDR3 bases are TGCGCCAGCAGAGGACAGGGGAACACTGAAGCTTTCTTT. This sequence encodes CASRGQGNTEAFF.